Listed below are T cell receptor beta chains from one sample, sequenced in a study of shared clonotypes between healthy human individuals. The data were produced by immunoSEQ multiplex PCR, yet TCRdb's version contains in-frame clones alone and is incomplete. The repertoire has about 2.2 million clones, just over 90% of them found once; the top ten carry roughly 1.7%. What was sequenced was naive CD8+ T cells from PBMCs. These receptors all stem from a man between 18 and 35 years old in good health. Some clones in this sample may be carry-over from other donors' samples. Each CDR3 is given with its conserved first and last residue. A D gene is named only where the DNA matches it firmly. Clone sizes are given selectively: once, few, many, or a class where the clone is expanded.

clone size	V gene	J gene	D gene	CDR3 DNA	CDR3 protein
-	TRBV27	TRBJ1-1	-	TGTGCCAGCAGTCAACTACTTGGCACTGAAGCTTTCTTT	CASSQLLGTEAFF
-	TRBV28	TRBJ2-1	-	TGTGCCAGCAAAATGGCCTGGGGCGGCCTCAATGATCAGTTCTTC	CASKMAWGGLNDQFF
-	TRBV28	TRBJ2-2	TRBD1	TGTGCCAGCAGTCTGGACAGGGTTGGTACCGGGGAGCTGTTTTTT	CASSLDRVGTGELFF
-	TRBV6-1	TRBJ1-2	-	TGTGCCAGCAGTGATAGTCCGGGATCCTATGGCTACACCTTC	CASSDSPGSYGYTF
-	TRBV5-6	TRBJ1-2	-	TGTGCCAGCAGCTTTCCCCCGAGGAGATACAACACCTTC	CASSFPPRRYNTF
-	TRBV7-8	TRBJ2-4	-	TGTGCCAGCAGCAGAGGACGGTACATAGCCAAAAACATTCAGTACTTC	CASSRGRYIAKNIQYF
-	TRBV25-1	TRBJ2-5	TRBD1	TGTGCCAGCAGTGAATGGGGGACAGGCCAAGAGACCCAGTACTTC	CASSEWGTGQETQYF
-	TRBV13	TRBJ2-5	TRBD2	TGTGCCAGCAGCTTAGAAGCTAGCGGGAGCCAAGAGACCCAGTACTTC	CASSLEASGSQETQYF
once	TRBV28	TRBJ2-7	TRBD2	TGTGCCAGCAGTCCCCTCGGGGGGGCAGGGGAGCAGTACTTC	CASSPLGGAGEQYF
-	TRBV2	TRBJ2-2	-	TGTGCCAGCAGTGCCTCACAGCTCGGCACCGGGGAGCTGTTTTTT	CASSASQLGTGELFF
-	TRBV4-1	TRBJ2-7	TRBD2	TGCGCCAGCAGCCGCGGGGCGGGAGGGTACTACGAGCAGTACTTC	CASSRGAGGYYEQYF
-	TRBV27	TRBJ2-3	TRBD2	TGTGCCAGCAGCGGGGGGGGTAGCACAGATACGCAGTATTTT	CASSGGGSTDTQYF
once	TRBV5-1	TRBJ2-1	-	TGCGCCAGCCGGGCCCCGGATATAGAGTATGAGCAGTTCTTC	CASRAPDIEYEQFF
-	TRBV7-9	TRBJ1-6	-	TGTGCCAGCAGCTTGGACGGTTCACCCCTCCACTTT	CASSLDGSPLHF